A single T cell receptor beta chain is shown here with its context. Sequenced by immunoSEQ multiplex PCR; TCRdb stores in-frame clones only, minus some. The table shows about 160,000 clones, with 70% to 85% occurring only once. This specimen comes from a study of blood T cell repertoires in COVID-19. The V gene lost 5 bases and the J gene lost 0 bases, with 8 bases spanning the gap. The CDR3 runs to 15 residues. Germline-derived CDR1 and CDR2 are SGHTA and FQGNSA. The rearrangement links TRBV7-2 to TRBJ1-6; D is possibly TRBD1 (5 bases). Sequencing used peripheral blood. This receptor was identified in a woman of 80 years or more with acute or convalescent COVID-19. This chain's CDR3 is CASSRQGSYNSPLHF. Here the CDR3 DNA reads TGTGCCAGCAGCCGGCAGGGCTCCTATAATTCACCCCTCCACTTT.